The clone carrying this T cell receptor beta chain was seen a few times. No antigen is known for it. The CDR3 regions of TCR beta were amplified from RNA transcripts. TCR CDR3 regions were first amplified by RT-PCR with HTBI primers. TCRdb used MiXCR to reprocess the multiplex PCR reads, holding one entry per CDR3 protein. Here the sample spans under 450,000 distinct CDR3 sequences, about a sixth being singletons. Trimming left V 3 bases short and J 0 bases short, with 8 bases between. The CDR3 consists of 13 residues. From germline, CDR1 is DFQATT and CDR2 SNEGSKA (reference sequence). With a duration under 2 months, the hyperthyroidism was newly diagnosed in patients aged 18 to 65. This sample was taken from a study of T cells in Graves' hyperthyroidism and ophthalmopathy. The study, taken as a whole, reports: A median about 6 months before onset, the model predicted ophthalmopathy. Blood also showed most of the thyroid clonotypes that were expanded above 0.001.

This TCR was sampled from a woman in her 30s with Graves' hyperthyroidism that later progressed to Graves' ophthalmopathy. Specimen: blood. The gene calls are TRBV20-1 and TRBJ1-1; D is ambiguous. The chain's CDR3 is CSARGRMNTEAFF. The CDR3 nucleotides read TGCAGTGCTAGGGGTAGGATGAACACTGAAGCTTTCTTT.